Presented here are 6 T cell receptor beta chains from one specimen sequenced in a study of somatic mutations in cytotoxic T cells in rheumatoid arthritis. Generated by immunoSEQ multiplex PCR, the TCRdb table keeps only in-frame clones and is missing some. The sample has about 5,600 clones; 80% to 85% are singletons. Sample: CD8+ T cells sorted from blood. The receptor set was obtained from an adult with rheumatoid arthritis.

This chain uses TRBV28 with TRBJ1-6; TRBD1 agrees at 10 bases. V lost 2 bases to trimming and J lost 9 bases; unmatched junction nucleotides: 7. CDR3 length: 16 amino acids. Germline V gene sequence: CDR1 MDHEN, CDR2 SYDVKM. This chain's CDR3 is CASSLGQGVLGSPLHF. The CDR3, as DNA: TGTGCCAGCAGTTTAGGACAGGGGGTATTGGGTTCACCCCTCCACTTT.

The chain links TRBV10-3 to TRBJ2-7; a weak D match, TRBD2 (6 bases). The CDR3 length is 15 residues. Trimming shortened V by 8 bases and J by 2 bases, and 19 bases separated the two germline ends. Germline-derived CDR1 and CDR2 are ENHRY and SYGVKD. DNA for the CDR3: TGTGCCATCCGCCCCCCTGGGGGGTCCCCCTACGAGCAGTACTTC. Encoded protein: CAIRPPGGSPYEQYF.

This chain joins TRBV6-4 and TRBJ2-1, with 8 bases that match TRBD2. In germline, CDR1 is MRHNA, CDR2 SNTAGT. This CDR3 region has 15 residues. The trim removed 2 bases at V and 3 bases at J, leaving 3 bases unmatched. For the CDR3, the DNA is TGTGCCAGCAGTGACCATAGCGGGGACTACAATGAGCAGTTCTTC. Residues: CASSDHSGDYNEQFF.

This chain links TRBV29-1 with TRBJ2-1; D perhaps matches TRBD1 (6 bases). V shed 5 bases and J shed 0 bases, with 11 bases lying between them. Germline V gene lookup returns CDR1 SQVTM and CDR2 ANQGSEA. The CDR3 covers 14 residues. The CDR3 spells CSVWTVSSYNEQFF. CDR3 bases: TGCAGCGTTTGGACAGTGAGCTCCTACAATGAGCAGTTCTTC.

DNA for the CDR3: TGCGCCAGCAGCCCAGAGCCCAGAGATGAAAAACTGTTTTTT. It specifies CASSPEPRDEKLFF. The chain recombines TRBV5-1 with TRBJ1-4, with D hard to call. Germline V gene data show CDR1 as SGHRS and CDR2 as YFSETQ. The germline V and J ends were trimmed by 4 bases and 6 bases, with 13 bases remaining between them. CDR3 size: 14 residues.

The chain carries TRBV4-1 and TRBJ1-1, with D possibly matching TRBD1 (6 bases). The CDR3 covers 14 residues. Trimming removed 5 bases from V and 5 bases from J, with 15 bases in between. Germline V CDR1 and CDR2: MGHRA, YSYEKL. In DNA, the CDR3 is TGCGCCAGCAGCGAGGGAGGGGGGGGAACTGAAGCTTTCTTT. Its translation: CASSEGGGGTEAFF.